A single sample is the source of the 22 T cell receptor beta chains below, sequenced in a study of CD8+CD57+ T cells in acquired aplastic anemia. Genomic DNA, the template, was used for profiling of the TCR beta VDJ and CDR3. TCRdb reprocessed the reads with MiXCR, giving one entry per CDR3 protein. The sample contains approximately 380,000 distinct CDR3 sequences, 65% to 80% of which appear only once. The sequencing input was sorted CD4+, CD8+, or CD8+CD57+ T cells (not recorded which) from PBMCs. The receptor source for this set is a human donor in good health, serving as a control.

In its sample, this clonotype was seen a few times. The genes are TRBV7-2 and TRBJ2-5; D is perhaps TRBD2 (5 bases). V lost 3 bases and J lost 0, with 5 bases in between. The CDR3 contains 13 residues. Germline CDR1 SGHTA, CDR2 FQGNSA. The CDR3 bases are TGTGCCAGCAGCTTGGACTACCAAGAGACCCAGTACTTC. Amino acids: CASSLDYQETQYF.

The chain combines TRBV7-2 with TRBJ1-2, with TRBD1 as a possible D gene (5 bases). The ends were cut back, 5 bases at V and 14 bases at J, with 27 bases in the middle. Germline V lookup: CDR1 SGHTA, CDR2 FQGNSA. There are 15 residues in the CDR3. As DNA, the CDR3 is TGTGCCAGCAGCGCCGGGACTAGCGGAGGGTTCTACAATACCTTC. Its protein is CASSAGTSGGFYNTF.

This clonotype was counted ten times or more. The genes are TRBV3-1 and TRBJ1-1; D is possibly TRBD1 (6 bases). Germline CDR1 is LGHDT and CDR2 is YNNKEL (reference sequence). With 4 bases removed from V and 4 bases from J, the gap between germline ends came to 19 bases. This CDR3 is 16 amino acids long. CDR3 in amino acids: CASSPEQGLGSTEAFF. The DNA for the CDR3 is TGTGCCAGCAGCCCCGAACAGGGTTTAGGGAGCACTGAAGCTTTCTTT.

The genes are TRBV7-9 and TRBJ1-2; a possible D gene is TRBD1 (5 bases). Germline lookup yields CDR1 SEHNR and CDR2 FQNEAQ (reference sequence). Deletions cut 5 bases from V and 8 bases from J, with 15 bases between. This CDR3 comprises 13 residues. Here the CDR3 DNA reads TGTGCCAGCAGCGCATCGACGGGGCACGGCTACACCTTC. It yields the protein CASSASTGHGYTF.

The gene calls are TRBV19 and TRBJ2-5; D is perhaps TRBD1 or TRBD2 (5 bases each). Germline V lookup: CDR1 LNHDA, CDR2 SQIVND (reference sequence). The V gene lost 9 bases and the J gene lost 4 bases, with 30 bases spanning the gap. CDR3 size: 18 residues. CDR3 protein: CASSQEGDARYEGETQYF. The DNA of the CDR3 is TGTGCCAGCAGCCAAGAAGGGGACGCGCGATACGAGGGAGAGACCCAGTACTTC.

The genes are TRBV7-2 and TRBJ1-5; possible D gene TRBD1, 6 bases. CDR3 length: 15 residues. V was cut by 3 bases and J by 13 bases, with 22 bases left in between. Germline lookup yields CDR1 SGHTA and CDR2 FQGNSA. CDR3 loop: CASSFLGRGQPQQHF. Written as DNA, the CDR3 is TGTGCCAGCAGCTTTTTGGGGCGGGGGCAGCCCCAGCAGCATTTT.

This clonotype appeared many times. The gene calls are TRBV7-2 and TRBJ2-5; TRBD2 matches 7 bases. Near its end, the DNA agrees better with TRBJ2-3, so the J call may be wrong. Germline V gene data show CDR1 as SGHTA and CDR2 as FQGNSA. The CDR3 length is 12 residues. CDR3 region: CASSLGEGTQYF. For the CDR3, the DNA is TGTGCCAGCAGCTTAGGGGAGGGTACGCAGTATTTT.

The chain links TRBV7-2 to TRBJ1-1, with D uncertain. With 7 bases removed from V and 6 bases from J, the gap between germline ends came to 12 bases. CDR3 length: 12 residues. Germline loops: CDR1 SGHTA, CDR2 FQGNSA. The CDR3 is CASIPMKAEAFF. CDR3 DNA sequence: TGTGCCAGCATACCCATGAAAGCTGAAGCTTTCTTT.

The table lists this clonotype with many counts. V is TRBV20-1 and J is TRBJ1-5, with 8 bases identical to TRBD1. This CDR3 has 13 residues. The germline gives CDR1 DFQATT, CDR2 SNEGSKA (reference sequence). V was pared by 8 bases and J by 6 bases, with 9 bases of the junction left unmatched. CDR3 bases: TGCAGTACCTCGACAGGGGATTTTCAGCCCCAGCATTTT. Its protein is CSTSTGDFQPQHF.

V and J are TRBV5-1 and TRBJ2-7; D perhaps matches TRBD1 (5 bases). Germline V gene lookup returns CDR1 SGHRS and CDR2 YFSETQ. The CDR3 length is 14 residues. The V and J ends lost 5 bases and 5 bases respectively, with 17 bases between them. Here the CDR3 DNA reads TGCGCCAGCAGTCGGGCCCCTGGGGCCAACGAGCAGTACTTC. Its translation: CASSRAPGANEQYF. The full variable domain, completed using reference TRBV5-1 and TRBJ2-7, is KAGVTQTPRYLIKTRGQQVTLSCSPISGHRSVSWYQQTPGQGLQFLFEYFSETQRNKGNFPGRFSGRQFSNSRSEMNVSTLELGDSALYLCASSRAPGANEQYFGPGTRLTVT.

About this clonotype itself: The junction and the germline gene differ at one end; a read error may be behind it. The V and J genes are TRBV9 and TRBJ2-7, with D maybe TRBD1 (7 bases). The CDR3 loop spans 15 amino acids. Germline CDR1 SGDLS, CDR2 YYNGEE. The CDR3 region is CASGVPGQGGYGQYF. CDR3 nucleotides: TGTGCTAGCGGTGTACCGGGGCAAGGGGGCTACGGGCAGTACTTC.

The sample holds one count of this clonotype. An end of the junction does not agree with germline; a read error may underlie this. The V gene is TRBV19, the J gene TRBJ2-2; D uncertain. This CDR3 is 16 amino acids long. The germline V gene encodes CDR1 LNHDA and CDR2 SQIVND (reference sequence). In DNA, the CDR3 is TGTGCCACTAGTAATTCGGCAGGCCCGAACACCGGCGAGCTGTTCTTT. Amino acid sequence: CATSNSAGPNTGELFF.

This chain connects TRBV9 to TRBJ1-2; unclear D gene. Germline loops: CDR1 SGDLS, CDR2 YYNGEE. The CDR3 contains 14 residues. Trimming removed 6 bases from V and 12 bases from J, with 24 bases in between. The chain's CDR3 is CASICPGRGRGDTF. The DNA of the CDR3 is TGTGCCAGCATCTGTCCCGGACGCGGAAGAGGTGACACCTTC.

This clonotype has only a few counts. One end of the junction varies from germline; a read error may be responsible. The CDR3 DNA reads TGCAGCGTCACGACAGGGAACACTGAGGCTTCCTTT. Encoded protein: CSVTTGNTEASF. The rearrangement uses TRBV29-1 and TRBJ1-1; 7 nucleotides match TRBD1. The CDR3 consists of 12 residues. Germline V gene sequence: CDR1 SQVTM, CDR2 ANQGSEA.

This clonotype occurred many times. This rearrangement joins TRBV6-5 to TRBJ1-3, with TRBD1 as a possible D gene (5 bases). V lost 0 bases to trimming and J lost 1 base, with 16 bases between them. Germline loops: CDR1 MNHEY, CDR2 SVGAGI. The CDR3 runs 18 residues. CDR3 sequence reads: CASSYSGRGRPSGNTIYF. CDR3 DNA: TGTGCCAGCAGTTACTCGGGACGTGGAAGACCGTCTGGAAACACCATATATTTT.

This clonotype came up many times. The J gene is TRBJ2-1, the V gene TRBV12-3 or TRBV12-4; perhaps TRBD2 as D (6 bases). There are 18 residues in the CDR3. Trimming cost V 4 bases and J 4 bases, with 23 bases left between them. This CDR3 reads CASSSKYTPGLDYNEQFF. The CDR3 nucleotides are TGTGCCAGCAGTTCCAAATATACCCCGGGACTGGATTACAATGAGCAGTTCTTC.

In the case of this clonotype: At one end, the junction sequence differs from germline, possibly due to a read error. CDR3 sequence: CAGSKYRDTSNTEYF. CDR3 nucleotides: TGTGCCGGCAGTAAATACCGGGACACATCGAACACTGAGTATTTT. The chain combines TRBV9 with TRBJ2-3; weak D call: TRBD1 (6 bases). This CDR3 region has 15 residues. Per the germline V gene, CDR1 is SGDLS and CDR2 is YYNGEE.

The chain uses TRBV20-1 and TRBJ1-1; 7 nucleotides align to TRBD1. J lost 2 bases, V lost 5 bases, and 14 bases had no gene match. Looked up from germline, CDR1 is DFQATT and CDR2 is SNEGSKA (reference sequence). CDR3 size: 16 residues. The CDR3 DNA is TGCAGTGCTCCTAACCCGGTAGGGGGCATAAACACTGAAGCTTTCTTT. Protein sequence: CSAPNPVGGINTEAFF.

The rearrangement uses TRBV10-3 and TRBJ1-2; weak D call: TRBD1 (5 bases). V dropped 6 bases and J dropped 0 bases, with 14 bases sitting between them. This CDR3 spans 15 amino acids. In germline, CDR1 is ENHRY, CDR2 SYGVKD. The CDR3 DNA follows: TGTGCCATCAGGTACTGGGCAGGGACTAACTATGGCTACACCTTC. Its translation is CAIRYWAGTNYGYTF.

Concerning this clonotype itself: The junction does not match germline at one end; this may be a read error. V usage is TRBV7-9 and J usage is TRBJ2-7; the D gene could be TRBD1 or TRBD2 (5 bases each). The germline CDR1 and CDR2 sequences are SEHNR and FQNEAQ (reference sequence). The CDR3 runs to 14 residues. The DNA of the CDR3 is TGTGCCAGCAGCCAGGAAGGGACCCCATACGAGCACCCCTTC. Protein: CASSQEGTPYEHPF.

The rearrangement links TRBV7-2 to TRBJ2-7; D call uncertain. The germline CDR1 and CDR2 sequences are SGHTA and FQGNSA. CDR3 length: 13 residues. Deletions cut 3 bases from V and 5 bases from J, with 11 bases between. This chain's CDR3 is CASSFLGKDEQYF. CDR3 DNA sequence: TGTGCCAGCAGCTTTCTGGGGAAGGACGAGCAGTACTTC.

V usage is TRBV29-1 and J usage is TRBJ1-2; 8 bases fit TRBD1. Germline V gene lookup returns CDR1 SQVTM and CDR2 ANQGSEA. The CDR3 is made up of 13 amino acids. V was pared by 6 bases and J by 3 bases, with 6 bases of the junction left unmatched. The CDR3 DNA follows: TGCAGCGTGGACAGGGACGGGGACTATGGCTACACCTTC. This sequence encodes CSVDRDGDYGYTF. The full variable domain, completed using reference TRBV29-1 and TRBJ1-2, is SAVISQKPSRDICQRGTSLTIQCQVDSQVTMMFWYRQQPGQSLTLIATANQGSEATYESGFVIDKFPISRPNLTFSTLTVSNMSPEDSSIYLCSVDRDGDYGYTFGSGTRLTVV.